The next 7 T cell receptor beta chains were all read from a single sample in a study of T cell clonality in common variable immunodeficiency. Findings and caveats of the study: Fewer deletions and N-nucleotide insertions were reportedly seen in common variable immunodeficiency TCR beta sequences.

Generated by immunoSEQ multiplex PCR, the TCRdb table keeps only in-frame clones and is missing some. This table lists fewer than 8,500 clones. These TCRs' antigens remain unknown. Material: peripheral blood mononuclear cells. All receptors come from a human donor with common variable immunodeficiency.

A note on this clone: The read comes to an end 3 residues before the CDR3 does, leaving the germline J gene to fill in the end. This chain uses TRBV2 with TRBJ1-2; 9 bases agree with TRBD1. V lost 8 bases and J lost 4; bases outside the gene matches: 5. The germline V gene encodes CDR1 SNHLY and CDR2 FYNNEI. This CDR3 has 13 residues. The CDR3 loop reads CASRDRESYGYTF. CDR3 bases read: TGTGCCAGCCGGGACAGGGAAAGCTATGGC.

Turning to this clone: The observed sequence ends 3 residues before the CDR3 terminus, with the missing tail filled in from the germline J gene. This chain uses TRBV7-2 with TRBJ2-5; the match to TRBD1 covers 7 bases. Trimming removed 3 bases from V and 5 bases from J; junction bases left unmatched: 3. This CDR3 contains 13 residues. The germline V gene has CDR1 SGHTA and CDR2 FQGNSA. The CDR3 is CASSLTGIETQYF. CDR3 DNA, as far as it was read: TGTGCCAGCAGCTTGACAGGGATTGAGACC.

Of note for this clone: The read stops 3 residues short of the end of the CDR3; the missing end is completed from the germline J gene. The chain carries TRBV18 and TRBJ1-1, with unresolved D. This CDR3 has 15 residues. CDR1 is KGHSH and CDR2 is LQKENI in the germline V gene. Trimming removed 4 bases at V and 1 base at J, with 13 bases between. CDR3 in amino acids: CASSLTFKGNTEAFF. The sequenced part of the CDR3 DNA is TGTGCCAGCTCACTCACATTTAAGGGGAACACTGAA.

As for this clone: The read halts 3 residues ahead of the CDR3 end, with the missing end drawn from the germline J gene. The chain carries TRBV18 and TRBJ1-5, with 7 positions matching TRBD1. The germline V gene has CDR1 KGHSH and CDR2 LQKENI. V gave up 1 base and J gave up 1 base; unmatched junction bases: 10. The CDR3 has 18 amino acids. The part of the CDR3 DNA that was read is TGTGCCAGCTCACCACGCCCTCGGGACAGCGGGAGCAATCAGCCC. It translates to CASSPRPRDSGSNQP. The full CDR3 is CASSPRPRDSGSNQPQHF.

To note about this clone: The read halts 3 residues ahead of the CDR3 end, with the missing end drawn from the germline J gene. The chain carries TRBV19 and TRBJ2-3; maybe TRBD2 (6 bases). Germline V gives CDR1 LNHDA, CDR2 SQIVND (reference sequence). Deletions cut 5 bases from V and 3 bases from J, with 12 bases between. There are 14 residues in the CDR3. CDR3 DNA (partial): TGTGCCAGTAGTTATCTAGCGCTGACAGATACG. Its protein is CASSYLALTDT. The full-length CDR3 reads as CASSYLALTDTQYF.

Note on this clone: The read falls 3 residues short of the CDR3 end, and the missing part is taken from the germline J gene. The V gene is TRBV18, the J gene TRBJ1-1; D possibly corresponds to TRBD1 (6 bases). V was pared by 1 base and J by 4 bases, with 10 bases between. The CDR3 length is 14 residues. Germline assignment: CDR1 KGHSH and CDR2 LQKENI. CDR3 amino acids: CASSPRGQITEAFF. CDR3 DNA (partial): TGTGCCAGCTCACCACGCGGACAGATCACTGAA.

Judged by frequency, this clone is medium-sized. The read gets to within 3 residues of the CDR3 end, and the germline J gene fills in the rest. The chain employs TRBV6-2 or TRBV6-3 and TRBJ1-1, with D perhaps TRBD1 (5 bases). Germline V gene data show CDR1 as MNHEY and CDR2 as SVGEGT. The CDR3 is made up of 13 amino acids. The CDR3 loop is CASSYLDRGVAFF. Incomplete CDR3 DNA: TGTGCCAGCAGTTACCTGGATAGGGGTGTA.